This T cell receptor (beta chain) came from a study of blood T cell repertoires in COVID-19. Germline CDR1 reads SGHAT; CDR2 reads FQNNGV. The CDR3 is 13 amino acids. Trimming removed 5 bases from V and 7 bases from J, with 13 bases in between. This clone showed up just once. The protocol was immunoSEQ multiplex PCR, while the TCRdb copy is restricted to in-frame clones and leaves out a portion. The sample consists of over 150,000 clones, approximately 83% of them appearing once. The specimen was peripheral blood. The TCR comes from a woman aged 40 to 50 with COVID-19, enrolled during active disease. This sequence joins TRBV11-2 and TRBJ2-3, with D uncertain. The CDR3 sequence: CASSPPSTNTQYF. CDR3 DNA: TGTGCCAGCAGCCCCCCCTCGACAAATACGCAGTATTTT.